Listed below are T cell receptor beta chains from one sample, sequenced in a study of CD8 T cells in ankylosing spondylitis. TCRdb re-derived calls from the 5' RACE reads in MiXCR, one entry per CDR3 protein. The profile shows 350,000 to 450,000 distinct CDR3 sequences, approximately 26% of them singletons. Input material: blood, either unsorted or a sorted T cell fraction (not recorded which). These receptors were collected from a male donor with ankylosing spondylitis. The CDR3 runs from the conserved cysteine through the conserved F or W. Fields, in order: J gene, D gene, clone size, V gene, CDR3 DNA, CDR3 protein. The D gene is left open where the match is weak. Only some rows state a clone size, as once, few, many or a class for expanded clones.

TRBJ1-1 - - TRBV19 TGTGCCAGTAGTCCCAACCAGATGGGCACTGAAGCTTTCTTT CASSPNQMGTEAFF
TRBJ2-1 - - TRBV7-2 TGTGCCAGCAGCTTAGAGCGTCAGCCTCCTGAGCAGTTCTTC CASSLERQPPEQFF
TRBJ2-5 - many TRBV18 TGTGCCAGCTCACCGGTCCAAGAGACCCAGTACTTC CASSPVQETQYF
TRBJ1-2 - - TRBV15 TGTGCCACCAGCAGAGACCGGGGCGCAAACTATGGCTACACCTTC CATSRDRGANYGYTF
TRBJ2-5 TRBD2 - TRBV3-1 TGTGCCAGCAGCCGGACTAGCGGGCAGGTAGAGACCCAGTACTTC CASSRTSGQVETQYF
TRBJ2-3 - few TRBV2 TGTGCCAGCAGTGAAGGGAGGAACACAGATACGCAGTATTTT CASSEGRNTDTQYF
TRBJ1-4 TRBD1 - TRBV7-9 TGTGCCAGCAGCCCAGGACAGGGGGCTAATGAAAAACTGTTTTTT CASSPGQGANEKLFF
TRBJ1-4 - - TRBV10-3 TGTGCCATCAGTGAGTCGTGGTCAAATGAAAAACTGTTTTTT CAISESWSNEKLFF
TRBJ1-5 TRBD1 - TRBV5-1 TGCGCCAGCAGACCTGGACAGGGGGAACAGCCCCAGCATTTT CASRPGQGEQPQHF
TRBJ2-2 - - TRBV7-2 TGTGCCAGCAGCCGGGCAAGCGGGGAGCTGTTTTTT CASSRASGELFF
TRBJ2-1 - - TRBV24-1 TGTGCCACCAGTGATCCCGGACTCTCCCGGAGCAATGAGCAGTTCTTC CATSDPGLSRSNEQFF
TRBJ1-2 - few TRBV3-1 TGTGCCAGCAGCCCGAAGCCACAGGGCGCTGAAAACTATGGCTACACCTTC CASSPKPQGAENYGYTF
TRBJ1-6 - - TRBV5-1 TGCGCCACCCGTGGGTCAATGGATAATTCACCCCCCCACTTT CATRGSMDNSPPHF
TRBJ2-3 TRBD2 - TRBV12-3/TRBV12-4 TGTGCCAGCAGTTTTGGATTAGCGGGGACTACATTAGATACGCAGTATTTT CASSFGLAGTTLDTQYF
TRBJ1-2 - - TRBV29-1 TGCAGCGTTGAGGGAGGGGATTTTGGCTACACCTTC CSVEGGDFGYTF
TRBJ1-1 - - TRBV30 TGTGCCTGGAGTACGGGGGCTCCTACCATGAACACTGAAGCTTTCTTT CAWSTGAPTMNTEAFF
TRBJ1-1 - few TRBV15 TGTGCCACCAGCCCGAGATTGGGCCGAGGGACTGAAGCTTTCTTT CATSPRLGRGTEAFF
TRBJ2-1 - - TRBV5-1 TGCGCCAGCATGCAGGGGGCGGCTAGCGGGCTCCTTTACAATGAGCAGTTCTTC CASMQGAASGLLYNEQFF
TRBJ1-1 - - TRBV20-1 TGCAGTGGACGGGGGGCAGGGTGGACTGAAGCTTTCTTT CSGRGAGWTEAFF
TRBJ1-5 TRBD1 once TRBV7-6 TGTGCCAGCAGCTTACAAAGGGCAGGGGGACGCAATCAGCCCCAGCATTTT CASSLQRAGGRNQPQHF
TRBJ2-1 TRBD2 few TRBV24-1 TGTGCCACAGGAGCGAGCGGGAGGTGGAATGAGCAGTTCTTC CATGASGRWNEQFF
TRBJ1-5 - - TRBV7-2 TGTGCCAGCAGCTTCCCAGGCGATCAGCCCCAGCATTTT CASSFPGDQPQHF
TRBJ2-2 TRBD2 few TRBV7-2 TGTGCCAGCAGCTTAGCACTAGCGGGAGATCGAACCGGGGAGCTGTTTTTT CASSLALAGDRTGELFF
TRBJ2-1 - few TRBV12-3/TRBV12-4 TGTGCCAGCAGCCTGGGGACGGCTAACTCCTACAATGAGCAGTTCTTC CASSLGTANSYNEQFF
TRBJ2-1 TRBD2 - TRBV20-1 TGCAGTGCTAGAGAGGCGGGAGTTTTCGGCAATGAGCAGTTCTTC CSAREAGVFGNEQFF
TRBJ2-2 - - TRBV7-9 TGTGCCAGCAGCCTAGGGGCTGGGGGTTTCACCGGGGAGCTGTTTTTT CASSLGAGGFTGELFF
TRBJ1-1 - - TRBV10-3 TGTGCCATCAGTCGGACACGAGGACAGCTTATGAACACTGAAGCTTTCTTT CAISRTRGQLMNTEAFF
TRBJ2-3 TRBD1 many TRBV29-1 TGCAGCGTTGAGCCTAGCAGGGGGCTTATGACAGATACGCAGTATTTT CSVEPSRGLMTDTQYF
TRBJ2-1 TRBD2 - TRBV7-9 TGTGCCAGCAGCGAAGGGACTAGCGGGTACAATGAGCAGTTCTTC CASSEGTSGYNEQFF
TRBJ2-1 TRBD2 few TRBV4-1 TGCGCCAGCAAGAGAGAAGAGCGGGATACACAGAAGCAGTTCTTC CASKREERDTQKQFF
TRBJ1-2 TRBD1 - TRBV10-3 TGTGCCATCAGTGAAGGGACAGGGAGATATGGCTACACCTTC CAISEGTGRYGYTF
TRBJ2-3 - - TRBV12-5 TGTGCTAGTGGTTTGTGGACCGCCTCAGATACGCAGTATTTT CASGLWTASDTQYF
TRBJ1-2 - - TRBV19 TGTGCCAGTAGTATAGGTCAGCTCTATGGCTACACCTTC CASSIGQLYGYTF
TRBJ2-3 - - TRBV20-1 TGCAGTGCCCCAGTAGCCGGGGTGGGGACAGATACGCAGTATTTT CSAPVAGVGTDTQYF
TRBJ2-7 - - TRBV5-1 TGCGCCAGCAGCTCCGGGGCCCCCTACGAGCAGTACTTC CASSSGAPYEQYF
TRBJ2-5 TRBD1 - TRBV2 TGTGCCAGCAGGGGGACAGTCCCAGAGACCCAGTACTTC CASRGTVPETQYF
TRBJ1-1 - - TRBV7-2 TGTGCCAGCAGCTTAGCCCCGACAGGATTGGGTGAAGCTTTCTTT CASSLAPTGLGEAFF
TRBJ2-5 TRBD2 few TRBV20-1 TGCAGTGCTAGGCCCTTAGCGGGAGCACGAGAGACCCAGTACTTC CSARPLAGARETQYF
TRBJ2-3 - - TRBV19 TGTGCACCAAACGGAGGGTCAGATACGCAGTATTTT CAPNGGSDTQYF
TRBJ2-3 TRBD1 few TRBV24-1 TGTGCCACCAGTGACCCCACAGGGGCAGATACGCAGTATTTT CATSDPTGADTQYF
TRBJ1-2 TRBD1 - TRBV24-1 TGTGCCACCAGTATGACAGGGGGCTATGGCTACACCTTC CATSMTGGYGYTF
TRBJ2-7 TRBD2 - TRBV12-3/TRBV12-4 TGTGCCAGCAGCTTCCTAGCGGGACACCACGAGCAGTACTTC CASSFLAGHHEQYF
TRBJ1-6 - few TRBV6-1 TGTGCCAGCAGTGAAAGCTCCTATAATTCACCCCTCCACTTT CASSESSYNSPLHF
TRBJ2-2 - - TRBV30 TGTGCCTGGAGTCCCGGACTGTTTAACACCGGGGAGCTGTTTTTT CAWSPGLFNTGELFF
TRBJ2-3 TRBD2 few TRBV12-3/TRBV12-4 TGTGCCAGCAGTCGACTAGCGGGAGTGGGCACAGATACGCAGTATTTT CASSRLAGVGTDTQYF
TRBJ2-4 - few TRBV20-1 TGCAGTGCCCGGGGCCCTAAAAACATTCAGTACTTC CSARGPKNIQYF
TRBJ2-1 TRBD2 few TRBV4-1 TGCGCCAGCAGCCAAACCCTAGCGGGGGGACCCAATGAGCAGTTCTTC CASSQTLAGGPNEQFF
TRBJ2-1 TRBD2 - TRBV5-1 TGCGCCAGCATCCATACTAGCGGGAACAATGAGCAGTTCTTC CASIHTSGNNEQFF
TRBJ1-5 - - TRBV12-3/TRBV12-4 TGTGCCAGCAGGGAAACTAGCAATCAGCCCCAGCATTTT CASRETSNQPQHF
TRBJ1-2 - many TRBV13 TGTGCCAGCAGCTTAGTGGTGGGGACCTATGGCTACACCTTC CASSLVVGTYGYTF